The 18 T cell receptor beta chains below come from one sample, sequenced in a study of CD8 T cells in Susac syndrome. The authors reverse transcribed roughly 0.5 to 1 ug RNA with random hexamers. From the immunoSEQ multiplex PCR reads, TCRdb called clonotypes with MiXCR, one entry per CDR3 protein. The data hold roughly 200,000 distinct CDR3 sequences, with about 94% observed a single time. What was sequenced was CD4+ T cells from PBMCs. These receptors all come from a human donor with multiple sclerosis.

V is TRBV20-1 and J is TRBJ2-3, with 15 bases identical to TRBD2. This CDR3 spans 18 amino acids. Looked up from germline, CDR1 is DFQATT and CDR2 is SNEGSKA (reference sequence). The V and J ends lost 6 bases and 0 bases, in that order; junction bases with no gene match: 10. CDR3 nucleotides: TGCAGTGCAAAACCGGGACTAGCGGGGGGACCTAGCACAGATACGCAGTATTTT. It is translated as CSAKPGLAGGPSTDTQYF.

The V gene is TRBV27, the J gene TRBJ2-7; no firm D call. The germline CDR1 and CDR2 sequences are MNHEY and SMNVEV (reference sequence). V was shortened by 5 bases and J by 3 bases, with 11 bases between the two germline ends. The CDR3 loop spans 13 amino acids. CDR3 amino acids: CASSRTAHYEQYF. CDR3 bases: TGTGCCAGCAGTAGGACGGCCCACTACGAGCAGTACTTC.

V gene TRBV4-1 combines with J gene TRBJ2-2; D gene unclear. V lost 1 base to trimming and J lost 7 bases, with 4 bases between them. This CDR3 has 12 amino acids. CDR1 is MGHRA, CDR2 YSYEKL, per germline. CDR3 nucleotide sequence: TGCGCCAGCAGCCAAGGGGGCGGGGAGCTGTTTTTT. It encodes CASSQGGGELFF.

V gene TRBV7-9 combines with J gene TRBJ2-3, with unresolved D. Trimming removed 2 bases from V and 1 base from J, with 7 bases in between. This CDR3 has 14 residues. Germline V gene sequence: CDR1 SEHNR, CDR2 FQNEAQ (reference sequence). CDR3 DNA: TGTGCCAGCAGCTTACGGCAGGGCACAGATACGCAGTATTTT. Its protein is CASSLRQGTDTQYF.

This chain uses TRBV19 with TRBJ2-1, with 8 bases fitting TRBD1. The V and J ends lost 4 bases and 0 bases, in that order; junction bases with no gene match: 2. The CDR3 covers 15 residues. Germline V gene lookup returns CDR1 LNHDA and CDR2 SQIVND (reference sequence). DNA of the CDR3: TGTGCCAGTAGTAACACAGGGGGCTCCTACAATGAGCAGTTCTTC. Translating it yields CASSNTGGSYNEQFF.

This clonotype was picked up a small number of times. V usage is TRBV28 and J usage is TRBJ2-5; D remains unclear. CDR3 length: 13 amino acids. The germline V gene encodes CDR1 MDHEN and CDR2 SYDVKM. The V and J ends lost 3 bases and 2 bases respectively, with 7 bases between them. CDR3 in amino acids: CASSFRSQETQYF. The CDR3 DNA follows: TGTGCCAGCAGTTTTAGGTCACAAGAGACCCAGTACTTC.

The chain employs TRBV20-1 and TRBJ2-1, with TRBD1 matching over 8 bases. Germline V gene data show CDR1 as DFQATT and CDR2 as SNEGSKA (reference sequence). This CDR3 is built from 15 residues. V trimming: 3 bases; J trimming: 6 bases; junction bases outside the gene matches: 10. The CDR3 coding sequence is TGCAGTGCTAGGTCCGACAGGGGAATCCTCAATGAGCAGTTCTTC. Translated: CSARSDRGILNEQFF.

This clonotype was found once. This chain links TRBV4-1 with TRBJ2-7, with TRBD1 matching 8 bases. In germline, CDR1 is MGHRA, CDR2 YSYEKL. The length of the CDR3 is 14 residues. The trim removed 3 bases at V and 7 bases at J, leaving 8 bases unmatched. The CDR3 coding sequence is TGCGCCAGCAGCCAGTGGACAGGGACGAGGGAGCAGTACTTC. Residues: CASSQWTGTREQYF.

This clonotype was recorded a few times. The genes are TRBV2 and TRBJ1-1; no reliable D call. This CDR3 region has 13 residues. The V gene lost 4 bases and the J gene lost 1 base, with 7 bases spanning the gap. Germline CDR1 SNHLY, CDR2 FYNNEI. CDR3 sequence reads: CASSVDTNTEAFF. CDR3 sequence (DNA): TGTGCCAGCAGTGTCGACACGAACACTGAAGCTTTCTTT.

V usage is TRBV29-1 and J usage is TRBJ2-3, with D maybe TRBD2 (5 bases). The V end lost 4 bases, the J end lost 6 bases, and 8 bases lay between the germline ends. Germline-derived CDR1 and CDR2 are SQVTM and ANQGSEA. This CDR3 contains 11 residues. Here the CDR3 reads CSVGELDTQYF. The CDR3, as DNA: TGCAGCGTTGGGGAGTTGGATACGCAGTATTTT.

V usage is TRBV20-1 and J usage is TRBJ1-4; 11 bases agree with TRBD1. The CDR3 is 14 residues long. Germline loops: CDR1 DFQATT, CDR2 SNEGSKA (reference sequence). After removal of 3 bases from V and 10 bases from J, the junction contained 7 bases not matched to a gene. The CDR3 sequence is CSASPGTGGGKLFF. The CDR3 DNA reads TGCAGTGCTAGTCCCGGGACAGGGGGAGGAAAACTGTTTTTT.

CDR3 bases: TGCAGTGCTACCCCGAGGGGCTTAATCAATGAGCAGTTCTTC. Translated, it gives CSATPRGLINEQFF. The chain employs TRBV20-1 and TRBJ2-1; D possibly uses TRBD1 or TRBD2 (5 bases each). This CDR3 has 14 amino acids. Germline CDR1 and CDR2: DFQATT and SNEGSKA (reference sequence). Trimming left V 4 bases short and J 6 bases short, with 16 bases between.

This clonotype was seen more than once but under ten times. V usage is TRBV18 and J usage is TRBJ2-7, with D unresolved. The V and J ends lost 3 bases and 3 bases respectively, with 12 bases between them. The germline gives CDR1 KGHSH, CDR2 LQKENI. The length of the CDR3 is 14 residues. This CDR3 is CASSPTGRSYEQYF. CDR3 sequence (DNA): TGTGCCAGCTCACCGACCGGACGGAGCTACGAGCAGTACTTC.

The gene calls are TRBV12-3 or TRBV12-4 and TRBJ2-5, with 10 bases lining up with TRBD2. The CDR3 sequence is 17 residues long. V shed 1 base and J 1 base; nucleotides not matched to a gene: 6. The CDR3 sequence: CASSLGLAGETQETQYF. For the CDR3, the DNA is TGTGCCAGCAGTTTAGGGCTAGCGGGGGAAACCCAAGAGACCCAGTACTTC.

J is TRBJ2-5 and V is TRBV5-1; D is perhaps TRBD1 or TRBD2 (6 bases each). Trimming stripped 0 bases from V and 5 bases from J, with 11 bases between. The CDR3 length is 14 residues. Germline V lookup: CDR1 SGHRS, CDR2 YFSETQ. The CDR3 bases are TGCGCCAGCAGCTTGGAGGGGGGTCGGGAGACCCAGTACTTC. Protein: CASSLEGGRETQYF.

The chain is built from TRBV5-4 and TRBJ1-1; no definite D call. CDR1 is SGHNT, CDR2 YYREEE, per germline (reference sequence). V dropped 6 bases and J dropped 0 bases, with 15 bases sitting between them. The CDR3 consists of 15 residues. The CDR3 sequence: CASIPTGPLNTEAFF. In DNA form, the CDR3 reads TGTGCCAGCATACCGACCGGGCCGTTGAACACTGAAGCTTTCTTT.

The CDR3 DNA follows: TGCGCCAGCAGCTTGTACGAGACCCAGTACTTC. Its protein product is CASSLYETQYF. The chain is built from TRBV5-1 and TRBJ2-5; D unresolved. The CDR3 extends over 11 amino acids. Germline CDR1 and CDR2: SGHRS and YFSETQ. The V end was cut by 1 base, the J end by 5 bases, with 3 bases between.

The chain recombines TRBV20-1 with TRBJ2-7; D possibly corresponds to TRBD1 (6 bases). Between the trimmed V and J ends, which lost 6 bases and 2 bases, there was a span of 17 bases. This CDR3 is 14 amino acids long. Germline lookup yields CDR1 DFQATT and CDR2 SNEGSKA (reference sequence). CDR3 residues: CSARRTAATYEQYF. CDR3 sequence (DNA): TGCAGTGCCAGAAGGACAGCCGCCACCTACGAGCAGTACTTC.